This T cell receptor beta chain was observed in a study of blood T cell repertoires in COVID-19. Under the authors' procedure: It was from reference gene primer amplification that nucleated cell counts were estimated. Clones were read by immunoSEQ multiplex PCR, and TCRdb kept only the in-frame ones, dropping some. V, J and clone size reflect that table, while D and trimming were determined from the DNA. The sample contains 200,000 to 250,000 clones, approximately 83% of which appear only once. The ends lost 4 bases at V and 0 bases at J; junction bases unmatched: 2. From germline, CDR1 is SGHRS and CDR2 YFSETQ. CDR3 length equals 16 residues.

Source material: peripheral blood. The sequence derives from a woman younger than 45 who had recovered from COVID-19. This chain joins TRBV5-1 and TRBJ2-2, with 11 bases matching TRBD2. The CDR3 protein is CASSILAGANTGELFF. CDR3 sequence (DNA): TGCGCCAGCAGCATACTAGCGGGGGCGAACACCGGGGAGCTGTTTTTT.